These T cell receptor beta chains were read from a single sample in a study of CD8 T cells in ankylosing spondylitis. One entry per CDR3 protein, called by TCRdb with MiXCR from the 5' RACE reads. The data contain roughly 250,000 distinct CDR3 sequences, over 9.5% of them singletons. The source material was blood, either unsorted or a sorted T cell fraction (not recorded which). These receptors all come from a male donor with ankylosing spondylitis or in good health (not recorded which). CDR3s include the opening cysteine and the closing phenylalanine or tryptophan. D genes are given only for firm matches. The size of a clone is reported for some rows only, either as once, few or many, or as a class for expanded clones.

clone size | D gene | J gene | V gene | CDR3 DNA | CDR3 protein
many | TRBD1 | TRBJ1-1 | TRBV5-6 | TGTGCCAGCAGCCCGGGGACAGGGAGGAGCACTGAAGCTTTCTTT | CASSPGTGRSTEAFF
many | TRBD2 | TRBJ2-7 | TRBV5-1 | TGCGCCAGCAGCCCGGATCTGGGAGGGGCGGGAATCTACGAGCAGTACTTC | CASSPDLGGAGIYEQYF
. | TRBD2 | TRBJ2-2 | TRBV5-1 | TGCGCCAGCAGCCCGGACAATGGGAGGGAAGAGCTGTTTTTT | CASSPDNGREELFF
many | . | TRBJ2-1 | TRBV27 | TGTGCCAGCAGTTTGAACAGGGGAGGATACAATGAGCAGTTCTTC | CASSLNRGGYNEQFF
many | TRBD1 | TRBJ2-2 | TRBV3-1 | TGTGCCAGCAGCCAAATACAGGGGACCGGGGAGCTGTTTTTT | CASSQIQGTGELFF
many | TRBD2 | TRBJ2-7 | TRBV12-3/TRBV12-4 | TGTGCCAGCAGGCCCGCCGGGACTAGCGATCCCTACGAGCAGTACTTC | CASRPAGTSDPYEQYF
few | TRBD1 | TRBJ1-2 | TRBV7-9 | TGTGCCAGCAGTCCCAGGACAGGGTCCTTCATGAGGGGTGGCTACACCTTC | CASSPRTGSFMRGGYTF
many | . | TRBJ2-2 | TRBV3-1 | TGTGCCAGCAGCCAAGGGTTAGGGACGAACACCGGGGAGCTGTTTTTT | CASSQGLGTNTGELFF
many | TRBD2 | TRBJ2-3 | TRBV6-5 | TGTGCCAGCAGTTACTCACGAGCGGGAGGGATAGATACGCAGTATTTT | CASSYSRAGGIDTQYF
once | . | TRBJ1-2 | TRBV7-9 | TGTGCCAGCAGCTCCTCGAGGGGGGGGTTTGAGGGCTACACCTTC | CASSSSRGGFEGYTF
many | TRBD2 | TRBJ2-1 | TRBV15 | TGTGCCACCAGCACCCGACTAGCGGGGGTGAATGAGCAGTTCTTC | CATSTRLAGVNEQFF
. | TRBD1 | TRBJ2-7 | TRBV9 | TGTGCCAGCAGCCCCCGACAGGGGGGCGCAACCTACGAGCAGTACTTC | CASSPRQGGATYEQYF
many | TRBD2 | TRBJ2-1 | TRBV9 | TGTGCCAGCAGCGTAGGGACTAGCGGGAGTATCACCTACAATGAGCAGTTCTTC | CASSVGTSGSITYNEQFF
many | TRBD1 | TRBJ1-1 | TRBV25-1 | TGTGCCAGCGGCGGGACAGGGGGCGGATACACTGAAGCTTTCTTT | CASGGTGGGYTEAFF
many | . | TRBJ1-2 | TRBV3-1 | TGTGCCAGCAGCCAAGATGGGGGCTACACCTTC | CASSQDGGYTF
few | . | TRBJ2-1 | TRBV7-9 | TGTGCCAGCAGCTTAGCCCCCGACAGCTGGCGCTACAATGAGCAGTTCTTC | CASSLAPDSWRYNEQFF
many | . | TRBJ2-1 | TRBV12-3/TRBV12-4 | TGTGCCAGCAGTTTAGACAGGATTGGCTCCAGCAATGAGCAGTTCTTC | CASSLDRIGSSNEQFF
. | . | TRBJ1-4 | TRBV13 | TGTGCCAGCAGCCCGGATCTGAAGATTGTTGAAAAACTGTTTTTT | CASSPDLKIVEKLFF
many | . | TRBJ2-2 | TRBV5-5 | TGTGCCAGCAGCTTGGATTATGGAAGTGCGACCGGGGAGCTGTTTTTT | CASSLDYGSATGELFF
many | . | TRBJ2-3 | TRBV18 | TGTGCCAGCTCACCACCGAACTTAGATACGCAGTATTTT | CASSPPNLDTQYF
many | TRBD2 | TRBJ2-3 | TRBV12-3/TRBV12-4 | TGTGCCAGCAGTTTGACTAGCGGGAATGTGGGCACAGATACGCAGTATTTT | CASSLTSGNVGTDTQYF
many | . | TRBJ1-5 | TRBV12-3/TRBV12-4 | TGTGCCAGCAGTTTTGGTGGGGGTAACAATCAGCCCCAGCATTTT | CASSFGGGNNQPQHF
many | . | TRBJ1-1 | TRBV16 | TGTGCCAGCAGTCCCGACGGGGGGACTGAAGCTTTCTTT | CASSPDGGTEAFF
many | . | TRBJ2-1 | TRBV4-2 | TGTGCCAGCAGCCAAGATTATGACTACAATGAGCAGTTCTTC | CASSQDYDYNEQFF
. | . | TRBJ2-2 | TRBV14 | TGTGCCAGCAGCCCCTTCGGGGATAAGGGGCTGTTTTTT | CASSPFGDKGLFF
few | TRBD1 | TRBJ1-1 | TRBV20-1 | TGCAGTGCTCGTACAGGGGCGAACACTGAAGCTTTCTTT | CSARTGANTEAFF